These 28 T cell receptor beta chains came from one sample sequenced in a study of shared clonotypes between healthy human individuals (dated by TCRdb to 2020 to 2022). CD8 naive samples consisted of CD45RO-negative cells that were positively selected for CCR7, yielding a CD45RA+CCR7+ population without TemRA cells. The library was obtained by the immunoSEQ multiplex PCR assay. The source is immuneACCESS, and TCRdb retained only in-frame sequences with V and J called. Part of the clones is not carried over; for the studies checked, unresolved V genes explain less than half of this, and the remainder is unexplained. The sample table records about 590,000 clones; 95% to 96% of these occur just once. Approximately 0.1% of the sample is taken by the ten largest. The sample taken for sequencing was naive CD8+ T cells sorted from blood. In the paper's terms, the cell subset or site label means: CD45RA+CCR7+. These receptors all come from a woman aged 25-40 years in good health.

This rearrangement joins TRBV10-1 to TRBJ2-1, with no clear D. V lost 2 bases to trimming and J lost 0 bases, with 8 bases between them. The CDR3 runs 15 residues. CDR1 is WNHNN, CDR2 SYGVQD, per germline (reference sequence). CDR3 nucleotide sequence: TGCGCCAGCAGTGAGGACCGTCGCTCCTACAATGAGCAGTTCTTC. Its protein is CASSEDRRSYNEQFF.

The chain uses TRBV7-9 and TRBJ2-1, with 9 nucleotides matching TRBD1. Per the germline V gene, CDR1 is SEHNR and CDR2 is FQNEAQ (reference sequence). The CDR3 runs to 16 residues. J gave up 5 bases and V 6 bases, and 11 bases lay outside the gene matches. The CDR3 here is CASRGTGTGIDNEQFF. CDR3 DNA sequence: TGTGCCAGCAGGGGGACCGGGACAGGGATCGACAATGAGCAGTTCTTC. The entire variable domain, with the rest obtained from reference TRBV7-9 and TRBJ2-1, is as follows: DTGVSQNPRHKITKRGQNVTFRCDPISEHNRLYWYRQTLGQGPEFLTYFQNEAQLEKSRLLSDRFSAERPKGSFSTLEIQRTEQGDSAMYLCASRGTGTGIDNEQFFGPGTRLTVL.

The rearrangement links TRBV2 to TRBJ1-5; D is unclear. Per the germline V gene, CDR1 is SNHLY and CDR2 is FYNNEI. The CDR3 is 12 residues long. The V end lost 4 bases, the J end lost 5 bases, and 6 bases lay between the germline ends. The CDR3 DNA reads as TGTGCCAGCAGTGGCAGGTATCAGCCCCAGCATTTT. This codes for CASSGRYQPQHF.

The chain recombines TRBV5-4 with TRBJ2-5; D remains ambiguous. V was clipped by 0 bases and J by 4 bases, with 4 bases between them. Per germline, CDR1 SGHNT and CDR2 YYREEE (reference sequence). The CDR3 runs to 12 residues. This CDR3 reads CASSLAPETQYF. CDR3 DNA sequence: TGTGCCAGCAGCTTGGCCCCAGAGACCCAGTACTTC.

The chain has TRBV5-1 and TRBJ2-5; 11 bases line up with TRBD1. This CDR3 is built from 17 residues. The germline CDR1 and CDR2 sequences are SGHRS and YFSETQ. V was clipped by 4 bases and J by 5 bases; unmatched bases: 13. CDR3 region: CASSVTGQGAPLETQYF. Written as DNA, the CDR3 is TGCGCCAGCAGCGTGACCGGACAGGGGGCGCCCCTGGAGACCCAGTACTTC.

The chain uses TRBV5-1 and TRBJ2-7; 7 bases agree with TRBD2. This CDR3 contains 16 residues. V lost 4 bases to trimming and J lost 4 bases; unmatched junction nucleotides: 14. Germline V gives CDR1 SGHRS, CDR2 YFSETQ. The CDR3 region has the DNA TGCGCCAGCAGCCCGGCGGTCGGGAGGCAGGTTTACGAGCAGTACTTC. Translated, it gives CASSPAVGRQVYEQYF.

The chain has TRBV10-3 and TRBJ1-5, with 8 bases that match TRBD1. Germline lookup yields CDR1 ENHRY and CDR2 SYGVKD. V lost 10 bases and J lost 2; bases outside the gene matches: 7. This CDR3 is 14 amino acids long. In nucleotides, the CDR3 is TGTGCCACACAGACAGGGGATGGCAATCAGCCCCAGCATTTT. Translation: CATQTGDGNQPQHF.

The chain couples TRBV13 to TRBJ2-7, with D hard to call. Germline loops: CDR1 PRHDT, CDR2 FYEKMQ (reference sequence). V lost 4 bases to trimming and J lost 3 bases, with 7 bases between them. The CDR3 sequence is 12 residues long. CDR3 coding DNA: TGTGCCAGCAGCTCGGCAAGCTACGAGCAGTACTTC. This codes for CASSSASYEQYF.

This chain connects TRBV28 to TRBJ1-5; 7 positions match TRBD1. The J segment lost 6 bases and the V segment lost 6 bases, leaving 8 bases of the junction unmatched. CDR1 and CDR2 from the germline V gene are MDHEN and SYDVKM. The CDR3 is 14 residues long. Here the CDR3 DNA reads TGTGCCAGCAGCCGGAACGCAGGGGGTCAGCCCCAGCATTTT. This encodes CASSRNAGGQPQHF.

The V gene is TRBV5-4, the J gene TRBJ2-7, with D perhaps assigned TRBD1 or TRBD2 (5 bases each). This CDR3 contains 12 residues. Germline V gene lookup returns CDR1 SGHNT and CDR2 YYREEE (reference sequence). Trimming shortened V by 5 bases and J by 6 bases, and 12 bases separated the two germline ends. CDR3 DNA sequence: TGTGCCAGCAGAGAGGGGACGGGCGAGCAGTACTTC. It codes for CASREGTGEQYF.

The rearrangement links TRBV6-1 to TRBJ2-2; possible D gene TRBD1, 5 bases. Trimming shortened V by 4 bases and J by 1 base, and 10 bases separated the two germline ends. The V gene's germline CDR1 is MNHNS and CDR2 SASEGT. There are 15 residues in the CDR3. DNA for the CDR3: TGTGCCAGCAGTGCCCGGACATTGAACACCGGGGAGCTGTTTTTT. Residues: CASSARTLNTGELFF.

The chain couples TRBV27 to TRBJ1-1; D ambiguous. This CDR3 region has 13 residues. Germline-derived CDR1 and CDR2 are MNHEY and SMNVEV (reference sequence). V shed 2 bases and J shed 6 bases, with 10 bases lying between them. The CDR3 bases are TGTGCCAGCAGTTTACTCGCTCCCCCTGAAGCTTTCTTT. Protein: CASSLLAPPEAFF.

The chain uses TRBV6-1 and TRBJ2-7, with D possibly matching TRBD2 (5 bases). The CDR3 is made up of 13 amino acids. V was trimmed by 7 bases and J by 2 bases, leaving 12 bases between them. CDR1 is MNHNS and CDR2 is SASEGT in the germline V gene. In DNA form, the CDR3 reads TGTGCCAGCAATCTCGGGAATACCTACGAGCAGTACTTC. This sequence encodes CASNLGNTYEQYF.

The chain is built from TRBV2 and TRBJ2-7, with TRBD1 identical over 7 bases. Per the germline V gene, CDR1 is SNHLY and CDR2 is FYNNEI. V was pared by 10 bases and J by 4 bases, with 7 bases of the junction left unmatched. The CDR3 consists of 12 residues. The CDR3 sequence: CATRQGPYEQYF. CDR3 nucleotide sequence: TGTGCCACGAGACAGGGCCCTTACGAGCAGTACTTC.

The V call is TRBV29-1, the J call TRBJ1-5, with D maybe TRBD1 (5 bases). The CDR3 is made up of 14 amino acids. V was shortened by 3 bases and J by 1 base, with 10 bases between the two germline ends. Germline assignment: CDR1 SQVTM and CDR2 ANQGSEA. CDR3 protein: CSVDGGGSNQPQHF. The CDR3 DNA reads as TGCAGCGTTGATGGTGGGGGAAGCAATCAGCCCCAGCATTTT.

This clone was counted a single time. The chain carries TRBV6-5 and TRBJ1-5; TRBD1 might be the D (6 bases). The V end was cut by 6 bases, the J end by 3 bases, with 15 bases between. The CDR3 spans 15 residues. In germline, CDR1 is MNHEY, CDR2 SVGAGI. CDR3 loop: CASSLRGAPNQPQHF. In DNA form, the CDR3 reads TGTGCCAGCAGCCTCCGGGGGGCCCCCAATCAGCCCCAGCATTTT.

This chain joins TRBV29-1 and TRBJ2-1; D remains ambiguous. Germline lookup yields CDR1 SQVTM and CDR2 ANQGSEA. Trimming left V 2 bases short and J 8 bases short, with 7 bases between. CDR3 length equals 11 residues. The CDR3 here is CSVERVYEQFF. In DNA form, the CDR3 reads TGCAGCGTTGAAAGGGTCTATGAGCAGTTCTTC.

The J gene is TRBJ2-7, the V gene TRBV28, with TRBD2 matching 13 bases. Germline assignment: CDR1 MDHEN and CDR2 SYDVKM. V shed 2 bases and J 6 bases; nucleotides not matched to a gene: 10. The CDR3 is made up of 17 amino acids. CDR3 sequence: CASSLNVLTSGRAEQYF. CDR3 DNA sequence: TGTGCCAGCAGTTTAAATGTCTTAACTAGCGGGAGGGCCGAGCAGTACTTC.

This sequence joins TRBV5-4 and TRBJ2-2, with 7 nucleotides matching TRBD1. The CDR3 is made up of 14 amino acids. In germline, CDR1 is SGHNT, CDR2 YYREEE (reference sequence). Unmatched junction bases numbered 6, after V lost 4 bases and J lost 6 bases. The CDR3 region has the DNA TGTGCCAGCAGCAGAGACAGGGACGCCGGGGAGCTGTTTTTT. It is translated as CASSRDRDAGELFF.

The chain joins TRBV5-4 to TRBJ2-3, with a possible D match to TRBD1 (6 bases). The germline CDR1 and CDR2 sequences are SGHNT and YYREEE (reference sequence). The CDR3 runs to 11 residues. The V gene lost 9 bases and the J gene lost 4 bases, with 9 bases spanning the gap. CDR3 amino acids: CATHRADTQYF. CDR3 DNA sequence: TGTGCCACACACAGGGCAGATACGCAGTATTTT.

V gene TRBV10-2 combines with J gene TRBJ2-7, with D maybe TRBD2 (5 bases). Germline assignment: CDR1 WSHSY and CDR2 SAAADI. V was pared by 10 bases and J by 3 bases, with 10 bases between. The CDR3 is 11 amino acids. Here the CDR3 DNA reads TGCGCCACCCCAGGACTCTACGAGCAGTACTTC. Amino acids: CATPGLYEQYF.

The rearrangement joins TRBV2 to TRBJ2-1, with TRBD2 matching 9 bases. This CDR3 is built from 16 residues. J lost 0 bases, V lost 10 bases, and 10 bases had no gene match. Germline CDR1 reads SNHLY; CDR2 reads FYNNEI. The chain's CDR3 is CATRWTSDSSYNEQFF. DNA of the CDR3: TGTGCCACCAGGTGGACTAGCGATAGCTCCTACAATGAGCAGTTCTTC.

V and J are TRBV5-4 and TRBJ2-2; 8 bases are a match to TRBD1. Germline lookup yields CDR1 SGHNT and CDR2 YYREEE (reference sequence). The CDR3 contains 15 residues. The V gene end was trimmed by 6 bases and the J gene end by 5 bases; junction bases not matched to a gene: 9. The CDR3 here is CASTRDRSITGELFF. The CDR3 bases are TGTGCCAGCACCCGGGACAGGTCTATAACCGGGGAGCTGTTTTTT.

This chain links TRBV4-2 with TRBJ2-1, with 9 bases that match TRBD2. The length of the CDR3 is 18 residues. Germline CDR1 reads LGHNA; CDR2 reads YNFKEQ. With 0 bases clipped from V and 3 bases from J, the junction kept 9 bases outside the gene matches. DNA of the CDR3: TGTGCCAGCAGCCAAGATCGTCGTGGGCGGGAGGGCTACAATGAGCAGTTCTTC. Translating gives CASSQDRRGREGYNEQFF.

V usage is TRBV5-1 and J usage is TRBJ2-3; tentative D call: TRBD2 (6 bases). CDR3 length: 16 amino acids. Germline V gene data show CDR1 as SGHRS and CDR2 as YFSETQ. V lost 4 bases, J lost 4 bases, and 19 bases lay in between. The CDR3: CASSLTGLTTSDTQYF. As DNA, the CDR3 is TGCGCCAGCAGCCTTACGGGACTTACAACATCAGATACGCAGTATTTT.

This sequence joins TRBV19 and TRBJ1-1; D is possibly TRBD1 (6 bases). CDR3 length equals 17 residues. Germline-derived CDR1 and CDR2 are LNHDA and SQIVND (reference sequence). Trimming pared 3 bases from V and 1 base from J, leaving 18 bases between. CDR3 bases: TGTGCCAGTAGTATTTGGGGGGAAGGGGGTCGGAACACTGAAGCTTTCTTT. This gives the protein CASSIWGEGGRNTEAFF. The whole variable domain, remainder taken from reference TRBV19 and TRBJ1-1, is DGGITQSPKYLFRKEGQNVTLSCEQNLNHDAMYWYRQDPGQGLRLIYYSQIVNDFQKGDIAEGYSVSREKKESFPLTVTSAQKNPTAFYLCASSIWGEGGRNTEAFFGQGTRLTVV.

Written as DNA, the CDR3 is TGTGCCAGCAGCTTGTCTTACAATGAGCAGTTCTTC. Amino acids: CASSLSYNEQFF. This chain joins TRBV11-2 and TRBJ2-1; no firm D call. Germline CDR1 SGHAT, CDR2 FQNNGV. The CDR3 length is 12 residues. The ends were cut back, 3 bases at V and 4 bases at J, with 4 bases in the middle. Full variable domain (missing parts from reference TRBV11-2 and TRBJ2-1): EAGVAQSPRYKIIEKRQSVAFWCNPISGHATLYWYQQILGQGPKLLIQFQNNGVVDDSQLPKDRFSAERLKGVDSTLKIQPAKLEDSAVYLCASSLSYNEQFFGPGTRLTVL.

The V gene is TRBV6-6, the J gene TRBJ2-7; 8 bases match TRBD2. The junction had 5 bases not matched to a gene; V was cut back by 5 bases and J by 2 bases. The CDR3 consists of 14 residues. Germline V gene lookup returns CDR1 MNHNY and CDR2 SVGAGI (reference sequence). CDR3 coding DNA: TGTGCCAGCAGTACGGGGGGACTAGCCTACGAGCAGTACTTC. Residues: CASSTGGLAYEQYF.